The clone carrying this T cell receptor beta chain was counted a few times. The data were taken from a study of blood T cell repertoires in COVID-19. Study information: The origin of the acute and convalescent COVID-19 samples was the United States, Italy and Spain. Nucleic acid was either cDNA or gDNA, and it came from T cells, B-cell-depleted T cells, or PBMCs.

Losses at the gene ends were 3 bases for V and 9 bases for J; bases not matched to a gene: 8. The CDR3 spans 15 residues. CDR1 is MDHEN, CDR2 SYDVKM, per germline. The authors' processing: Scientists estimated how many nucleated cells there were by amplifying reference gene primers. The data were produced by immunoSEQ multiplex PCR, yet TCRdb's version contains in-frame clones alone and is incomplete. V and J calls and clone size come straight from that table; D and trimming were deduced from the DNA. In the table there are 470,000 or so clones, 75% to 90% of which are singletons. V gene TRBV28 combines with J gene TRBJ2-5; 12 bases line up with TRBD2. Sequenced sample: peripheral blood. This TCR derives from a woman aged 30 to 39 with acute or convalescent COVID-19. CDR3 DNA sequence: TGTGCCAGCAGTTTGACTAGCGGGGGCCCTGGGCCCCAGTACTTC. It translates to CASSLTSGGPGPQYF. The whole variable domain, filled in from reference TRBV28 and TRBJ2-5, reads DVKVTQSSRYLVKRTGEKVFLECVQDMDHENMFWYRQDPGLGLRLIYFSYDVKMKEKGDIPEGYSVSREKKERFSLILESASTNQTSMYLCASSLTSGGPGPQYFGPGTRLLVL.